This T cell receptor (beta chain) appears in the sequencing data of a study of T cells after yellow fever vaccination. Ten or more counts support this clonotype. TCRdb re-derived calls from the 5' RACE reads in MiXCR, one entry per CDR3 protein. The data hold some 200,000 distinct CDR3 sequences, with 3% to 3.5% observed a single time. V was clipped by 3 bases and J by 4 bases, with 6 bases between them. CDR3 size: 11 residues. Germline V gene lookup returns CDR1 GTSNPN and CDR2 SVGIG (reference sequence). The specimen was CD4+ T cells sorted from PBMCs, collected 10 days after the yellow fever booster vaccination. The chain combines TRBV30 with TRBJ1-2; D is unresolved. This TCR came from a man younger than 30 who received the YFV17D yellow fever vaccine. As DNA, the CDR3 is TGTGCCTGGAGCCCCGTCTATGGCTACACCTTC. It encodes CAWSPVYGYTF. Together with reference TRBV30 and TRBJ1-2, the CDR3 gives the full variable domain: SQTIHQWPATLVQPVGSPLSLECTVEGTSNPNLYWYRQAAGRGLQLLFYSVGIGQISSEVPQNLSASRPQDRQFILSSKKLLLSDSGFYLCAWSPVYGYTFGSGTRLTVV.